The subject of this entry is one TCR beta chain. This clonotype was seen more than once but under ten times. There is no known antigen for this receptor. No much larger clonotype is one base removed from it; base qualities were not supplied. The sample originates from a study of T cells in Graves' hyperthyroidism and ophthalmopathy (dated by TCRdb to the late 2010s). Study-wide context: Peripheral blood samples were taken at the time of initial diagnosis, prior to any treatment. TCR V-J signatures able to tell the groups apart were searched for in a discovery cohort of 100 or so patients, of whom 43 had Graves' ophthalmopathy and more than 55 had stable Graves' hyperthyroidism. Whether ophthalmopathy could be predicted prospectively was tested in an independent validation cohort made up of about 20 hyperthyroidism patients plus 17 patients who later progressed to ophthalmopathy. The 100 discovery patients were randomly split 7:3 into training and test sets. In roughly six Graves' hyperthyroidism patients, the study also compared T-cell repertoires from thyroid tissue with T-cell repertoires from blood. After sampling, hyperthyroidism patients received methimazole starting at 30 mg daily, and ophthalmopathy patients received high-dose intravenous methylprednisolone. The paper describes TCR Vbeta CDR3 sequencing of around 130 peripheral blood samples, made up of under 50 ophthalmopathy patients, roughly 80 hyperthyroidism patients and roughly 17 progressor patients. General conclusions and limits of the study: Most expanded thyroid clonotypes (frequency above 0.001) were also detected in blood, a finding suggesting that blood repertoires may reflect thyroid immune responses. A model built on a 13 V-J signature distinguished ophthalmopathy from stable hyperthyroidism, reaching 85% to 90% sensitivity and under 84% specificity in cross-validation and 80%/75% in testing. Sample size was not statistically predetermined, and blinding of investigators to group allocation was not performed. In validation, the model predicted progression to ophthalmopathy with around 71% sensitivity and 72% to 75% specificity, a median of about 6.7 months before onset.

The CDR1 and CDR2 encoded by the germline V gene are SGHRS and YFSETQ. The CDR3 runs 13 residues from the cysteine to the phenylalanine. Only CDR3 DNA is held: 39 bases, read in frame from base 1. V was cut back by 4 bases and J by 0 bases, leaving a gap of 8 bases between them. Stable Graves' hyperthyroidism was defined as the absence of progression to ophthalmopathy over 18 months of follow-up. Hyperthyroidism patients were aged 18 to 65 years and newly diagnosed, with disease duration of less than 2 months. Any patient with an uncontrolled infection, another autoimmune disease, pregnancy or lactation was excluded. Diagnoses were established on the basis of clinical symptoms, serum thyroxine and TRAb, thyroid ultrasound, and orbital computed tomography. PBMCs were separated from 10 ml of fresh peripheral blood using Ficoll-Paque density gradient centrifugation. Total RNA was extracted with Trizol reagent, and quality was checked on an Agilent 2100 Bioanalyzer.

The TCR beta CDR3 regions were amplified from RNA transcripts. The TCR CDR3 was subjected to a first round of RT-PCR using the HTBI primer set and the Qiagen OneStep RT-PCR kit. A second multiplex PCR round built the libraries, followed by size selection and purification. Sequencing of the libraries was done on an Illumina HiSeq2000 using paired-end 100 bp reads. The paper's data handling went like this. SOAPnuke was used to process the raw data, with reads discarded if the reads contained adapters or uncalled bases, had a mean Phred below 15, or lacked an exact constant-primer or identifier match. High-quality paired reads were merged with COPE v1.2.5, and unique nucleotide sequences were defined as clonotypes. MiTCR v1.1 was used to align clonotypes to the IMGT TRBV, TRBD and TRBJ reference segments. The analysis included only V-J combinations with a frequency above 0.0001, which together covered 99% to 99.2% of the repertoires. The TCS score was defined as the ratio of F50 (clonal expansion) to E x V (chaos), calculated using BLOSUM62-based TCRdist between CDR3 peptides within each V-J. Welch's t-statistics and random forest reduced fewer than 550 V-J features to roughly 13, which were used in a naive Bayes classifier (R e1071). The public reads were quality trimmed at Q25 with fastp and then assembled into clones with MiXCR by TCRdb, keeping productive beta chains. Rows matching on CDR3 protein sequence are summarized as one entry with the most common DNA and genes. The V and J calls come from TCRdb's annotation, not from the publication. For this sample the table gives approximately 400,000 distinct CDR3 sequences, of which more than 11% were detected only once. The ten largest clonotypes hold approximately 11% of the sample.

The specimen sequenced was blood. The V and J genes are TRBV5-1 and TRBJ2-7; a weak D assignment points to TRBD2 (5 bases agree). The sequence derives from a woman aged 60-70 years with Graves' hyperthyroidism. In nucleotides, the sequence is TGCGCCAGCAGCGCAACTAGCTCCTACGAGCAGTACTTC. It codes for CASSATSSYEQYF.